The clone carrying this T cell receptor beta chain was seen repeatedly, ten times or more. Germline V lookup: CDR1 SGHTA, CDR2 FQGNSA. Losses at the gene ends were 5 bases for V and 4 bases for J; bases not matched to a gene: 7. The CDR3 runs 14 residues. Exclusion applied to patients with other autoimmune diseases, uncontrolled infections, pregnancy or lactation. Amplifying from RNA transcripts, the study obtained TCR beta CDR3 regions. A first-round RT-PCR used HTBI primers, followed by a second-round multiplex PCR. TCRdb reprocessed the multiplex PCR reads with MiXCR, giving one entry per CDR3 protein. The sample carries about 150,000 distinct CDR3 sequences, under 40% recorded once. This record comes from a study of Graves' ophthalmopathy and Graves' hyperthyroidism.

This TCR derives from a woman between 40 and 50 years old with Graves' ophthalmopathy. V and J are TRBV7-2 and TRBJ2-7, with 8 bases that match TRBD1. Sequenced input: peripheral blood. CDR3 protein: CASSPGQVNYEQYF. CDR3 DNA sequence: TGTGCCAGCAGCCCGGGACAGGTCAATTACGAGCAGTACTTC.